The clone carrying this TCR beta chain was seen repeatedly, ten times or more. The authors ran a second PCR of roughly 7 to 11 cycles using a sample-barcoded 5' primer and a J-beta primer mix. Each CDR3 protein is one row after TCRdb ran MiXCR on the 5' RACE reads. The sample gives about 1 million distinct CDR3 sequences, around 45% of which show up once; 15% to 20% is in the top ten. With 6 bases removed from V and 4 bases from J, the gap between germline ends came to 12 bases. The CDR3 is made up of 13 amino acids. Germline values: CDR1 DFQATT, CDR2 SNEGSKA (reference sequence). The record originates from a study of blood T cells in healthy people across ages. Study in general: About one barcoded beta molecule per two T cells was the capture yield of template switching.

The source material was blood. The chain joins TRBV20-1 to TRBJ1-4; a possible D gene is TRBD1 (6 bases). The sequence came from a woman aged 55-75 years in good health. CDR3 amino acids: CSAITGINEKLFF. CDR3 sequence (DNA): TGCAGTGCCATAACAGGGATTAATGAAAAACTGTTTTTT.